This is a list of T cell receptor beta chains from one sample in a study of regulatory T cells in long-lasting Graves disease. Via MiXCR, TCRdb re-called the multiplex PCR reads, giving one row per CDR3 protein. The sample has 380,000 or so distinct CDR3 sequences, around 15% seen once. This sample was shared with a second study, whose subject was T cells in Graves' hyperthyroidism and ophthalmopathy.

Sequenced material: peripheral blood mononuclear cells (PBMCs), taken at new diagnosis, from a patient treated with antithyroid drugs. Receptors originate from a woman younger than 30 with Graves disease. The CDR3 runs from the conserved cysteine through the conserved F or W. The D gene is left open where the match is weak. The size entry is marked missing in some rows and otherwise reads once, few, many or a size class.

clone_size d_call j_call v_call cdr3_nt cdr3_aa
few NA TRBJ1-2 TRBV4-1 TGCGCCAGCAGCCAAACCACTCTGGGACAAGCTAACTATGGCTACACCTTC CASSQTTLGQANYGYTF
many NA TRBJ1-2 TRBV20-1 TGCAGTGCTAAAACGTACAGGGAGGTAGATGGCTACACCTTC CSAKTYREVDGYTF
many NA TRBJ1-4 TRBV18 TGTGCCAGCTCACCAGCGAGGGATACTAATGAAAAACTGTTTTTT CASSPARDTNEKLFF
NA NA TRBJ2-7 TRBV5-1 TGCGCCAGCAGGGGGGGTAACGGGCAGTACTTC CASRGGNGQYF
NA TRBD2 TRBJ2-3 TRBV7-9 TGTGCCAGCAGCCAGAATAGCGGGGGGGCCACAGATACGCAGTATTTT CASSQNSGGATDTQYF
NA NA TRBJ1-6 TRBV5-5 TGTGCCAGCACCACGGCCGGGGGGGCGACCTATAATTCACCCCTCCACTTT CASTTAGGATYNSPLHF
many TRBD1 TRBJ1-1 TRBV3-1 TGTGCCAGCAGCCAAGACGGGACAGGGAACACTGAAGCTTTCTTT CASSQDGTGNTEAFF
many TRBD2 TRBJ2-7 TRBV27 TGTGCCAGCAGTCAGATAGCGGGGGAGCAGTACTTC CASSQIAGEQYF
few TRBD2 TRBJ2-7 TRBV30 TGTGCCTGGACCCCTGGACTTATACTAGCGGGGGGGCCGGCTCCCTCCTACGAGCAGTACTTC CAWTPGLILAGGPAPSYEQYF
many NA TRBJ1-1 TRBV24-1 TGTGCCACCAGTGCCGACGGGGGGAACACTGAAGCTTTCTTT CATSADGGNTEAFF
many TRBD2 TRBJ2-3 TRBV5-1 TGCGCCAGCAGCTTGGTCGGGACTAGCGGGGGGGCCCATACGCAGTATTTT CASSLVGTSGGAHTQYF
many TRBD1 TRBJ1-2 TRBV20-1 TGCAGTGCTAGGCGGGACAGAGTGCTCTCGAACTATGGCTACACCTTC CSARRDRVLSNYGYTF
NA TRBD1 TRBJ2-5 TRBV5-6 TGTGCCAGCAGCTTGGCTTTTTTACAGGGGGACGAGACCCAGTACTTC CASSLAFLQGDETQYF
many TRBD2 TRBJ2-3 TRBV30 TGTGCCTGGAGTACTAGCGGGATCACAGATACGCAGTATTTT CAWSTSGITDTQYF
many NA TRBJ2-1 TRBV11-2 TGTGCCAGCAGCTTAGATATCGGTAACTACAATGAGCAGTTCTTC CASSLDIGNYNEQFF
many TRBD2 TRBJ2-1 TRBV9 TGTGCCAGCAACAGTAAGGGGCTAGCGGATGAGCAGTTCTTC CASNSKGLADEQFF
once TRBD1 TRBJ1-4 TRBV27 TGTGCCAGCAGTTGGGGGACAGGGGACGAAAAACTGTTTTTT CASSWGTGDEKLFF
NA TRBD2 TRBJ2-1 TRBV6-5 TGTGCCAGCAGTTCGGGGGGGGAGTACAATGAGCAGTTCTTC CASSSGGEYNEQFF
many NA TRBJ2-2 TRBV6-1 TGTGCCGGCAAGGGGAGCACCGGGGAGCTGTTTTTT CAGKGSTGELFF
few NA TRBJ2-3 TRBV3-1 TGTGCCAGCAGCCAAGAGCAGTCGCTTACCGTGGGAGATACGCAGTATTTT CASSQEQSLTVGDTQYF
many NA TRBJ1-1 TRBV5-1 TGCGCCAGCAGCTTGGATGGAAAGATGAACACTGAAGCTTTCTTT CASSLDGKMNTEAFF
many TRBD2 TRBJ2-7 TRBV6-1 TGTGCCAGCAGTCTAGGGACTAGCGGGACTTTAGCCTACGAGCAGTACTTC CASSLGTSGTLAYEQYF
many NA TRBJ1-1 TRBV12-3/TRBV12-4 TGTGCCAGCAGTTTTAGGGCTAACGAAGCTTTCTTT CASSFRANEAFF
NA NA TRBJ2-7 TRBV11-1 TGCGCCAGCAGCCACGGCAGGTGGTGGTACGAGCAGTACTTC CASSHGRWWYEQYF
NA NA TRBJ2-1 TRBV19 TGTGCCAGTAGTATGGGGTTTTACAATGAGCAGTTCTTC CASSMGFYNEQFF
NA TRBD1 TRBJ1-1 TRBV19 TGTGCCAGTAGTGAAAACAGGGGGAACACTGAAGCTTTCTTT CASSENRGNTEAFF
many NA TRBJ1-2 TRBV6-1 TGTGCCAGCATCCGACTGGGTCGGGGCTACACCTTC CASIRLGRGYTF
NA NA TRBJ2-5 TRBV3-1 TGTGCCAGCAGCCAAGGGGGAGGGACAGCTAATTTC CASSQGGGTANF
many NA TRBJ2-2 TRBV6-1 TGTGCCAGCAGTAATACCGGGGAGCTGTTTTTT CASSNTGELFF
many TRBD1 TRBJ2-7 TRBV12-3/TRBV12-4 TGTGCCAGCAGTGGACCGGGACAGGGATTCTACGAGCAGTACTTC CASSGPGQGFYEQYF
few TRBD2 TRBJ2-7 TRBV5-1 TGCGCCAGCAGCCGGGGGGGCATGAACAATACCTACGAGCAGTACTTC CASSRGGMNNTYEQYF
once TRBD1 TRBJ2-3 TRBV10-1 TGCGCCAGCAGTCAGACAGGGCCGCAGTATTTT CASSQTGPQYF
NA NA TRBJ1-5 TRBV6-1 TGTGCCAGCAGCAACTCCTGTGAGGGGACTCAGCCCCAGCATTTT CASSNSCEGTQPQHF
many TRBD2 TRBJ2-1 TRBV28 TGTGCCAGCGTGCCGATGGCGGGAGCAAGGAATGAGCAGTTCTTC CASVPMAGARNEQFF
few NA TRBJ2-7 TRBV27 TGTGCCAGCAGTTTGGGGCACCCCTACGAGCAGTACTTC CASSLGHPYEQYF
many NA TRBJ2-3 TRBV2 TGTGCCAGCAGAAGTGCCGCAGATACGCAGTATTTT CASRSAADTQYF
many NA TRBJ2-7 TRBV2 TGTGCCAGCAAGGGCCAGCGAAGCCGCTCCTACGAGCAGTACTTC CASKGQRSRSYEQYF
many NA TRBJ2-7 TRBV20-1 TGCAGTGCTAGAGTGGGATCCTACTACGAGCAGTACTTC CSARVGSYYEQYF
many NA TRBJ1-5 TRBV12-3/TRBV12-4 TGTGCCAGCAGTTTAGGGGATCATAGCAATCAGCCCCAGCATTTT CASSLGDHSNQPQHF
NA TRBD1 TRBJ2-1 TRBV20-1 TGCAGTGCTACCAGACAGGGGTCCAATGAGCAGTTCTTC CSATRQGSNEQFF